This passage covers 15 T cell receptor beta chains from one sample sequenced in a study of response to subunit inactivated influenza vaccine listed by TCRdb under 2018. The library was obtained by RT-PCR. Sequencing instrument: Illumina HiSeq 2500. TCRdb ran its own pipeline on the public reads, namely fastp trimming at Q25 and MiXCR clone calling, and kept in-frame beta chains. Duplicate CDR3 protein sequences are folded into a single record with the most common DNA and genes. The sample includes roughly 670,000 distinct CDR3 sequences, with around 15% observed a single time. Around 7.6% of the sample comes from the top ten. This sample comprised PBMCs from blood, obtained 14 to 15 days before vaccination. Receptors were obtained from a man in his fifties who received an inactivated influenza vaccine. Donor details come from another sample of the same person, matched by shared clones.

The rearrangement uses TRBV28 and TRBJ2-7, with 14 bases matching TRBD2. CDR1 and CDR2 from the germline V gene are MDHEN and SYDVKM. V gave up 0 bases and J gave up 3 bases; unmatched junction bases: 4. This CDR3 has 17 residues. CDR3 sequence (DNA): TGTGCCAGCAGTTTATGGACTAGCGGGGGGGCCGGCTACGAGCAGTACTTC. Translating gives CASSLWTSGGAGYEQYF.

The table lists this clonotype with a few counts. The chain employs TRBV7-9 and TRBJ2-1; either TRBD1 or TRBD2 may fit D (6 bases each). V was cut by 1 base and J by 4 bases, with 14 bases left in between. Germline assignment: CDR1 SEHNR and CDR2 FQNEAQ (reference sequence). CDR3 length: 16 amino acids. The CDR3 reads CASSLVVGGQYNEQFF. The CDR3 DNA reads TGTGCCAGCAGCTTAGTTGTTGGGGGGCAATACAATGAGCAGTTCTTC. Supplemented by reference TRBV7-9 and TRBJ2-1, the full variable domain reads DTGVSQNPRHKITKRGQNVTFRCDPISEHNRLYWYRQTLGQGPEFLTYFQNEAQLEKSRLLSDRFSAERPKGSFSTLEIQRTEQGDSAMYLCASSLVVGGQYNEQFFGPGTRLTVL.

This clonotype was seen only a few times. CDR3 in DNA: TGCGCCAGCAGCCAAGATGCGGGACAGGGTCCCCCCACAGATACGCAGTATTTT. This gives the protein CASSQDAGQGPPTDTQYF. The gene calls are TRBV4-3 and TRBJ2-3; 9 nucleotides align to TRBD1. After removal of 0 bases from V and 2 bases from J, the junction contained 9 bases not matched to a gene. Germline V lookup: CDR1 LGHNA, CDR2 YSLEER. The CDR3 contains 18 residues.

The chain carries TRBV20-1 and TRBJ2-1; 13 bases align to TRBD2. The CDR3 runs to 15 residues. Trimming at V came to 4 bases and at J to 1 base, leaving 1 base not matched to a gene. Per the germline V gene, CDR1 is DFQATT and CDR2 is SNEGSKA (reference sequence). This CDR3 reads CSATGLAGSYNEQFF. The DNA for the CDR3 is TGCAGTGCTACGGGACTAGCGGGATCCTACAATGAGCAGTTCTTC.

The chain employs TRBV27 and TRBJ2-7; 11 bases align to TRBD2. The CDR3 has 15 amino acids. V dropped 5 bases and J dropped 2; count of bases not matched to a gene: 5. CDR1 and CDR2 from the germline V gene are MNHEY and SMNVEV (reference sequence). Here the CDR3 reads CASSPLLAGAYEQYF. The DNA of the CDR3 is TGTGCCAGCAGTCCCCTACTAGCGGGGGCCTACGAGCAGTACTTC.

This clonotype showed up many times. V is TRBV4-3 and J is TRBJ2-3; D remains unclear. Germline V gene lookup returns CDR1 LGHNA and CDR2 YSLEER. The CDR3 loop spans 14 amino acids. The germline V and J ends were trimmed by 3 bases and 10 bases, with 17 bases remaining between them. CDR3 DNA sequence: TGCGCCAGCAGCCACGAGAAGGTGGGCCGTCCGCAGTATTTT. This sequence encodes CASSHEKVGRPQYF.

This clonotype was seen only a few times. The rearrangement uses TRBV4-1 and TRBJ2-5; the match to TRBD1 covers 12 bases. Per germline, CDR1 MGHRA and CDR2 YSYEKL. The CDR3 covers 18 residues. Trimming at V came to 1 base and at J to 5 bases, leaving 11 bases not matched to a gene. DNA of the CDR3: TGCGCCAGCAGCCAAGTCTTAGGGACAGGGGGCGATTTTGAGACCCAGTACTTC. Translation gives CASSQVLGTGGDFETQYF.

The rearrangement uses TRBV28 and TRBJ2-1, with 9 bases lining up with TRBD2. Germline V CDR1 and CDR2: MDHEN, SYDVKM. This CDR3 comprises 15 residues. Trimming took 5 bases from V and 4 from J; bases not matched to a gene: 6. The CDR3 loop reads CASSPSGRPYNEQFF. For the CDR3, the DNA is TGTGCCAGCAGTCCCAGCGGGAGGCCTTACAATGAGCAGTTCTTC.

In its sample, this clonotype was seen a few times. V usage is TRBV18 and J usage is TRBJ1-4; possibly TRBD1 for D (5 bases). The CDR3 is 16 amino acids. V dropped 2 bases and J dropped 0 bases, with 10 bases sitting between them. CDR1 is KGHSH, CDR2 LQKENI, per germline. CDR3 coding DNA: TGTGCCAGCTCACCATCAGGGTCCGCAACTAATGAAAAACTGTTTTTT. It yields the protein CASSPSGSATNEKLFF. Combining the CDR3 with reference TRBV18 and TRBJ1-4 gives the whole variable domain NAGVMQNPRHLVRRRGQEARLRCSPMKGHSHVYWYRQLPEEGLKFMVYLQKENIIDESGMPKERFSAEFPKEGPSILRIQQVVRGDSAAYFCASSPSGSATNEKLFFGSGTQLSVL.

DNA of the CDR3: TGCAGTGCCCCCCGAGACTCCGATACGCAGTATTTT. Its translation: CSAPRDSDTQYF. The chain employs TRBV20-1 and TRBJ2-3; D not resolved. V shed 6 bases and J shed 6 bases, with 13 bases lying between them. The germline CDR1 and CDR2 sequences are DFQATT and SNEGSKA (reference sequence). The CDR3 loop spans 12 amino acids.

This chain connects TRBV2 to TRBJ2-7; no firm D call. Trimming stripped 2 bases from V and 6 bases from J, with 14 bases between. The germline V gene encodes CDR1 SNHLY and CDR2 FYNNEI. This CDR3 comprises 14 residues. CDR3 nucleotides: TGTGCCAGCAGTGAATCTCTCCTGATCGGCGAGCAGTACTTC. Translation: CASSESLLIGEQYF.

As regards this clonotype: At one end, the junction sequence differs from germline, possibly due to a read error. The chain carries TRBV15 and TRBJ1-2; D call uncertain. Per germline, CDR1 LNHNV and CDR2 YYDKDF (reference sequence). The CDR3 has 13 amino acids. The CDR3 loop reads CATSGDGLYGYTF. As DNA, the CDR3 is TGTGCCACCAGCGGAGATGGACTCTATGGCTACACCTTC.

The rearrangement links TRBV12-3 or TRBV12-4 to TRBJ2-7; D might be TRBD1 (5 bases). V lost 6 bases and J 6 bases, leaving 15 bases between the germline ends. The CDR3 runs 13 residues. The CDR3 spells CASSQRAGREQYF. The CDR3 DNA reads as TGTGCCAGCAGCCAACGAGCAGGGCGCGAGCAGTACTTC.

This clonotype turned up a few times. The chain links TRBV9 to TRBJ2-1; D call uncertain. Germline V lookup: CDR1 SGDLS, CDR2 YYNGEE. CDR3 length equals 17 residues. V was clipped by 0 bases and J by 2 bases, with 15 bases between them. The CDR3 protein is CASSVGGGSGAYNEQFF. The CDR3 DNA reads as TGTGCCAGCAGCGTAGGTGGCGGATCGGGCGCCTACAATGAGCAGTTCTTC.

This clonotype was seen at least ten times. The rearrangement links TRBV11-1 to TRBJ2-6; D is perhaps TRBD1 (5 bases). The CDR3 runs 18 residues. The ends were cut back, 4 bases at V and 0 bases at J, with 16 bases in the middle. Germline CDR1 and CDR2: SGHAT and FQDESV (reference sequence). CDR3 protein: CASSSSVSGNSGANVLTF. CDR3 bases: TGTGCCAGCAGCTCCTCTGTCTCAGGGAACTCTGGGGCCAACGTCCTGACTTTC.